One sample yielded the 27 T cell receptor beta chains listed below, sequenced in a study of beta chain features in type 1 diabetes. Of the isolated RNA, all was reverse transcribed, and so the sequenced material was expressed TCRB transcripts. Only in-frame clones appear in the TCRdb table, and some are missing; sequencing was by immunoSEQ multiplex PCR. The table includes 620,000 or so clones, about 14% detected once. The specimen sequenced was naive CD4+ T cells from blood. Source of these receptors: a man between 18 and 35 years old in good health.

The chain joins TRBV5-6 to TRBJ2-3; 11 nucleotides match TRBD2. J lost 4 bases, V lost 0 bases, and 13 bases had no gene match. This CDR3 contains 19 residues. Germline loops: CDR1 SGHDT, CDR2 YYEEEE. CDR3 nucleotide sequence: TGTGCCAGCAGCTTGGCCCGGCTAGCGGGGGGCCGAGTTCCAGATACGCAGTATTTT. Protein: CASSLARLAGGRVPDTQYF.

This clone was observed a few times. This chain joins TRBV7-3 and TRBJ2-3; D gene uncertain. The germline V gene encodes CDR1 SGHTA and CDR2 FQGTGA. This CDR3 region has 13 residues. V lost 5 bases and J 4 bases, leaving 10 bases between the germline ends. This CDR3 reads CASSPSKADTQYF. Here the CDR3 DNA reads TGTGCCAGCAGCCCATCGAAGGCAGATACGCAGTATTTT.

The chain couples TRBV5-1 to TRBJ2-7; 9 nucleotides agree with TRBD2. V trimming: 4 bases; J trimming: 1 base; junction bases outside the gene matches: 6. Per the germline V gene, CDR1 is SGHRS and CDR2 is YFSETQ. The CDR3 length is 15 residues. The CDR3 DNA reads TGCGCCAGCAGCATCGTAGCGGGAGCTTCCTACGAGCAGTACTTC. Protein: CASSIVAGASYEQYF.

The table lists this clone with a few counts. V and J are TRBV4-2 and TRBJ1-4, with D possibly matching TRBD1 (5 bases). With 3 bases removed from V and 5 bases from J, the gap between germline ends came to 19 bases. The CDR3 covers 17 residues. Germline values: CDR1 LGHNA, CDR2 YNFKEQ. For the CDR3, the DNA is TGTGCCAGCAGCCAGGGAATTACCGGGACCCGCAATGAAAAACTGTTTTTT. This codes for CASSQGITGTRNEKLFF.

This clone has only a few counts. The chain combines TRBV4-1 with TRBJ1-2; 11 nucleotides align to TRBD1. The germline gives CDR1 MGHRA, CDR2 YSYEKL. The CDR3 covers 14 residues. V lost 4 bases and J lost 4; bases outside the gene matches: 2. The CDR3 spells CASSRTGGSYGYTF. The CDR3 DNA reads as TGCGCCAGCAGCCGGACAGGGGGCAGCTATGGCTACACCTTC.

CDR3 nucleotide sequence: TGTGCCAGCAGTTACTCAGGGAGCTACGAGCAGTACTTC. Amino acid sequence: CASSYSGSYEQYF. The chain recombines TRBV7-6 with TRBJ2-7; the D gene could be TRBD1 or TRBD2 (5 bases each). Germline V gene data show CDR1 as SGHVS and CDR2 as FNYEAQ. CDR3 size: 13 residues. Trimming left V 6 bases short and J 3 bases short, with 12 bases between.

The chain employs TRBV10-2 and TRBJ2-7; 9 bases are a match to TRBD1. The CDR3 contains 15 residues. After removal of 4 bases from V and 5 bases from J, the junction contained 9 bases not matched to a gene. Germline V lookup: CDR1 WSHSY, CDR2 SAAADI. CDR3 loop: CASSGAGTGTNEQYF. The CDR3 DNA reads TGCGCCAGCAGTGGGGCCGGGACAGGGACCAACGAGCAGTACTTC.

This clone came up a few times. The CDR3 DNA follows: TGTGCCATCAGTAGCGGGAGATCCTACGAGCAGTACTTC. As protein: CAISSGRSYEQYF. V and J are TRBV10-3 and TRBJ2-7, with 8 positions matching TRBD2. The CDR3 has 13 residues. J lost 1 base, V lost 5 bases, and 1 base had no gene match. Germline V gives CDR1 ENHRY, CDR2 SYGVKD.

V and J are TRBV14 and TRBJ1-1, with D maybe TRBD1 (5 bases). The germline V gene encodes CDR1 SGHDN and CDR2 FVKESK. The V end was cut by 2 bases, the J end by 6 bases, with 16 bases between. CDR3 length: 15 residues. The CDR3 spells CASSQRYKGRAEAFF. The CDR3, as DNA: TGTGCCAGCAGCCAAAGATATAAGGGGCGCGCTGAAGCTTTCTTT.

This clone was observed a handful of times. Here the CDR3 reads CASSLGQVTNQPQHF. Written as DNA, the CDR3 is TGTGCCAGCAGCTTAGGACAGGTTACGAATCAGCCCCAGCATTTT. The chain couples TRBV7-9 to TRBJ1-5; D possibly corresponds to TRBD1 (6 bases). V was cut by 1 base and J by 4 bases, with 11 bases left in between. CDR1 is SEHNR, CDR2 FQNEAQ, per germline (reference sequence). CDR3 size: 15 residues.

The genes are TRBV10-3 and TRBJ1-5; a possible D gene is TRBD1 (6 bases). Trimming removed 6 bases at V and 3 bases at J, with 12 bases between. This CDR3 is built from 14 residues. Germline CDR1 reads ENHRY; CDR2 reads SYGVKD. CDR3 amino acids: CAIRKAGDNQPQHF. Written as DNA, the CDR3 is TGTGCCATCAGGAAGGCAGGGGACAATCAGCCCCAGCATTTT.

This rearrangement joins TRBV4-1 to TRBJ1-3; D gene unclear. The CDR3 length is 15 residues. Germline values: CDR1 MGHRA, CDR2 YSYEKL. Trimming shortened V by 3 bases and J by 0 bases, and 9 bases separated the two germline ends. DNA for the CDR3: TGCGCCAGCAGCCAGGAGCGGGGCTCTGGAAACACCATATATTTT. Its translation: CASSQERGSGNTIYF.

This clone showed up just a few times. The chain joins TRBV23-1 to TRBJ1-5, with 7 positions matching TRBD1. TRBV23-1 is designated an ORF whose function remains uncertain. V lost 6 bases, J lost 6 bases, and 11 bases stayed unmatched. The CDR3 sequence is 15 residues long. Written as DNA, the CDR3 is TGCGCCAGCAGGGGGGGACAGATAGCAACTCAGCCCCAGCATTTT. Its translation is CASRGGQIATQPQHF.

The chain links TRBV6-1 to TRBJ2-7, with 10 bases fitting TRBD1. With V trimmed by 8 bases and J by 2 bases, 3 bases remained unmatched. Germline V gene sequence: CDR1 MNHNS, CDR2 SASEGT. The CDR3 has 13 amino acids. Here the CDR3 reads CASDRGRPYEQYF. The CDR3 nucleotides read TGTGCCAGCGACAGGGGGCGTCCCTACGAGCAGTACTTC.

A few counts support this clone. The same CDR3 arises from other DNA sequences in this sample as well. The CDR3 loop is CSVGGRMNTEAFF. The CDR3 DNA reads TGCAGCGTTGGAGGTCGAATGAACACTGAAGCTTTCTTT. The chain recombines TRBV29-1 with TRBJ1-1; D call uncertain. The V gene lost 4 bases and the J gene lost 0 bases, with 9 bases spanning the gap. CDR1 and CDR2 (germline): SQVTM, ANQGSEA. The length of the CDR3 is 13 residues.

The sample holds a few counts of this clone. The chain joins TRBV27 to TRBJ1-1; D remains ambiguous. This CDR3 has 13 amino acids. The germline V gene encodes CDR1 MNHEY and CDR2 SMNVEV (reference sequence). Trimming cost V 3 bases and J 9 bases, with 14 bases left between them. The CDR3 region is CASSFAGSRKAFF. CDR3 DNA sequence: TGTGCCAGCAGTTTTGCGGGGAGTCGGAAAGCTTTCTTT.

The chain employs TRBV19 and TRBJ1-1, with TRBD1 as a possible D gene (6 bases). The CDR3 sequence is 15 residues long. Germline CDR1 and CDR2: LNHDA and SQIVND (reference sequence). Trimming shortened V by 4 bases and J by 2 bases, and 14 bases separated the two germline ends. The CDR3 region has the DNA TGTGCCAGTAGTACGGATAGAGGGGGTAACACTGAAGCTTTCTTT. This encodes CASSTDRGGNTEAFF.

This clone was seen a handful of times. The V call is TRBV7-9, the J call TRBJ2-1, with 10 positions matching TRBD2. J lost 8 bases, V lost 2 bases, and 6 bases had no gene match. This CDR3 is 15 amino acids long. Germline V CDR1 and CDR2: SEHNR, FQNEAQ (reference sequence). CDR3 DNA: TGTGCCAGCAGCTTACTCCTAGCGGGAGTGGATGAGCAGTTCTTC. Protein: CASSLLLAGVDEQFF.

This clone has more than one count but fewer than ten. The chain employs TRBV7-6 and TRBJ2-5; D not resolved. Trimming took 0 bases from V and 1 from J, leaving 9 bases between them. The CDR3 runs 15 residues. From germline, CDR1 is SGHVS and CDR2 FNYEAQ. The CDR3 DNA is TGTGCCAGCAGCTTAGCGCACGTCAGCCAAGAGACCCAGTACTTC. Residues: CASSLAHVSQETQYF.

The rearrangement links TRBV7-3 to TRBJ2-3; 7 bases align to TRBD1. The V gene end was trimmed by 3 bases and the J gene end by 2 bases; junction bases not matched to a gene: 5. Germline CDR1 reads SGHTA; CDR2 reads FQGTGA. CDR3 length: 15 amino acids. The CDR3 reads CASSFDRVFTDTQYF. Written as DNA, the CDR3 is TGTGCCAGCAGCTTCGACAGGGTCTTCACAGATACGCAGTATTTT.

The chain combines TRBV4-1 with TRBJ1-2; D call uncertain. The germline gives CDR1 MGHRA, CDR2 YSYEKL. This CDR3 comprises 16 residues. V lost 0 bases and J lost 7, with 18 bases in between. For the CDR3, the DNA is TGCGCCAGCAGCCAAGATTCCCCGGCGGACTTCGGTGGCTACACCTTC. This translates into CASSQDSPADFGGYTF.

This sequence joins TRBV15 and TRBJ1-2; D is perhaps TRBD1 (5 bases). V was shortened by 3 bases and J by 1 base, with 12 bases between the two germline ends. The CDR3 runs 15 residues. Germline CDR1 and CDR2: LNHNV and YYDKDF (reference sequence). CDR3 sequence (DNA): TGTGCCACCAGCAGGGGGACGCCTTTTAACTATGGCTACACCTTC. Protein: CATSRGTPFNYGYTF.

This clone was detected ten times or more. The DNA of the CDR3 is TGTGCCAGCAAGGGGGACAATGAGCAGTTCTTC. It is translated as CASKGDNEQFF. The chain employs TRBV14 and TRBJ2-1; a weak D match, TRBD1 (6 bases). The CDR3 has 11 amino acids. The V end was cut by 7 bases, the J end by 5 bases, with 6 bases between. Germline-derived CDR1 and CDR2 are SGHDN and FVKESK.

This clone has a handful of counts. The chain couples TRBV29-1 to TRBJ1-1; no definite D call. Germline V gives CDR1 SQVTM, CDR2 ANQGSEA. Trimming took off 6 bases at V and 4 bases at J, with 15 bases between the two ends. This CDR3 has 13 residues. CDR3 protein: CSVTGRLSTEAFF. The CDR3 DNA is TGCAGCGTCACCGGGAGGCTGAGCACTGAAGCTTTCTTT. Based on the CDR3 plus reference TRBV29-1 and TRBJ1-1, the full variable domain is SAVISQKPSRDICQRGTSLTIQCQVDSQVTMMFWYRQQPGQSLTLIATANQGSEATYESGFVIDKFPISRPNLTFSTLTVSNMSPEDSSIYLCSVTGRLSTEAFFGQGTRLTVV.

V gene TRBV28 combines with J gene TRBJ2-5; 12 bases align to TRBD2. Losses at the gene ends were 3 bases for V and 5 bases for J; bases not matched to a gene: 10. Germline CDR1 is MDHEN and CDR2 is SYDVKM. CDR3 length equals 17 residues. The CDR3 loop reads CASSLRPSGRAWETQYF. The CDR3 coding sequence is TGTGCCAGCAGTTTGCGCCCTAGCGGGAGGGCCTGGGAGACCCAGTACTTC.

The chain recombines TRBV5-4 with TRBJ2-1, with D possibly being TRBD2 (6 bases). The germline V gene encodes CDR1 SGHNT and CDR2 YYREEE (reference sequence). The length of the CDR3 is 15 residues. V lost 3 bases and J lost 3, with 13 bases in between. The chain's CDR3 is CASSSTTGGYNEQFF. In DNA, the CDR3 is TGTGCCAGCAGCTCTACGACCGGGGGCTACAATGAGCAGTTCTTC.

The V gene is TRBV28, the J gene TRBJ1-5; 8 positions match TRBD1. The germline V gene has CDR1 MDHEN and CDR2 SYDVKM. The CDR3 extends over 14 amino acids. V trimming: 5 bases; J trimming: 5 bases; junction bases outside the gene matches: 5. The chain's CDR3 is CASSQQGEHQPQHF. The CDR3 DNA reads TGTGCCAGCAGTCAACAGGGGGAGCATCAGCCCCAGCATTTT.